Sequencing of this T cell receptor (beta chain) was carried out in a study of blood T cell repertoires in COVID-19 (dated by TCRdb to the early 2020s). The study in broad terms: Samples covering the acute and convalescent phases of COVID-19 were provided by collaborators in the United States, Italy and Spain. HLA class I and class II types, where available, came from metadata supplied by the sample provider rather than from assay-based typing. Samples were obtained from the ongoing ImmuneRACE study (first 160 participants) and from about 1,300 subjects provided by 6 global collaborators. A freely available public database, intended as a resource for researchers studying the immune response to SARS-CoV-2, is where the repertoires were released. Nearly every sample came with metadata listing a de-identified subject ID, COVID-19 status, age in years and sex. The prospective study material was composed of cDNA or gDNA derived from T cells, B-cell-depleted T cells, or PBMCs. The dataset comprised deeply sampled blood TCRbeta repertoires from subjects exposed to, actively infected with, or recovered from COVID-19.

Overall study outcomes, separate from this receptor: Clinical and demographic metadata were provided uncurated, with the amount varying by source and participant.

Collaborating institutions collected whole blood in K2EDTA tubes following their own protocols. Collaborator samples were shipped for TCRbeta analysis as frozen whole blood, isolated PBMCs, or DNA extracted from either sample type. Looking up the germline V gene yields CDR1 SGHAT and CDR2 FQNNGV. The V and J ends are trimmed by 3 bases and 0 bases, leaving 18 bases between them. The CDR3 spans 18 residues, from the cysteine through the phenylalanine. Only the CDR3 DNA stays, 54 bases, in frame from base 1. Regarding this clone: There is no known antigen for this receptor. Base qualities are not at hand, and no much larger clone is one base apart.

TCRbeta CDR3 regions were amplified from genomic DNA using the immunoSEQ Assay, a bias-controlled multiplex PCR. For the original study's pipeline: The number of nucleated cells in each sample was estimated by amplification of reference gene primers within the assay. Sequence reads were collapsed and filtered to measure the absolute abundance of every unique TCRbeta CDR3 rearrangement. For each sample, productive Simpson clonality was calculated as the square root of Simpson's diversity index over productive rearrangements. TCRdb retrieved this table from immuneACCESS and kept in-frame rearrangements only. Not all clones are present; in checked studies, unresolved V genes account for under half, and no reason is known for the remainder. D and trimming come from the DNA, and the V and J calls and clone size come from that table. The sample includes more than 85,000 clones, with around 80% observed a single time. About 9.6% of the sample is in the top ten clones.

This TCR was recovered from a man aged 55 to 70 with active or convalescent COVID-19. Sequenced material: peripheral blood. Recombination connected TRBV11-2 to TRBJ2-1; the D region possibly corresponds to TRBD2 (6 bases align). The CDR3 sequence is CASSFSRAGSSSYNEQFF. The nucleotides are TGTGCCAGCAGCTTTAGTCGAGCGGGTTCGAGCTCCTACAATGAGCAGTTCTTC.